These 9 T cell receptor beta chains share one sample of origin, sequenced in a study of beta chain features in type 1 diabetes. Their antigens remain unidentified. The investigators reverse transcribed all of the isolated RNA, so they sequenced expressed TCRB transcripts. Assay used: immunoSEQ multiplex PCR; TCRdb lists only in-frame clones, some missing. The table shows a few hundred thousand clones, with 8% to 10% occurring only once. Notes on the study in general: Type 1 diabetes patients had moderately but significantly shorter TCRB CDR3s in all four CD4+ subsets.

Sequencing was carried out using central memory CD4+ T cells from blood. These receptor sequences come from a man under 40 with type 1 diabetes.

The chain uses TRBV7-2 and TRBJ2-5, with D tentatively TRBD1 (6 bases). The CDR3 totals 13 residues. Germline loops: CDR1 SGHTA, CDR2 FQGNSA. The V and J ends lost 7 bases and 2 bases respectively, with 11 bases between them. The CDR3 DNA reads as TGTGCCAGCAACACAGGGTCTCAAGAGACCCAGTACTTC. Translation: CASNTGSQETQYF. Full variable domain (remainder filled in from reference TRBV7-2 and TRBJ2-5): GAGVSQSPSNKVTEKGKDVELRCDPISGHTALYWYRQSLGQGLEFLIYFQGNSAPDKSGLPSDRFSAERTGGSVSTLTIQRTQQEDSAVYLCASNTGSQETQYFGPGTRLLVL.

The rearrangement uses TRBV4-3 and TRBJ2-3; 7 bases fit TRBD2. Germline lookup yields CDR1 LGHNA and CDR2 YSLEER. CDR3 length: 18 amino acids. V was pared by 2 bases and J by 3 bases, with 14 bases of the junction left unmatched. CDR3 amino acids: CASSQNLLMGGRTDTQYF. CDR3 DNA sequence: TGCGCCAGCAGCCAAAATCTCTTAATGGGGGGGAGAACAGATACGCAGTATTTT.

Note on this clone: This CDR3 is also generated by other DNA sequences in the sample. This rearrangement joins TRBV5-1 to TRBJ2-1; 10 bases match TRBD2. The CDR3 has 15 residues. V shed 4 bases, J shed 5 bases, and the junction held 6 bases outside the gene matches. The germline V gene encodes CDR1 SGHRS and CDR2 YFSETQ. Here the CDR3 reads CASSVTSGSNNEQFF. The CDR3 DNA follows: TGCGCCAGCAGCGTGACTAGCGGGTCAAACAATGAGCAGTTCTTC.

The chain is built from TRBV5-6 and TRBJ2-3; 9 bases match TRBD2. The germline gives CDR1 SGHDT, CDR2 YYEEEE. There are 15 residues in the CDR3. The V gene end was trimmed by 0 bases and the J gene end by 4 bases; junction bases not matched to a gene: 3. CDR3 in amino acids: CASSLGSGSADTQYF. In DNA, the CDR3 is TGTGCCAGCAGCTTGGGTAGCGGGAGCGCAGATACGCAGTATTTT.

The gene calls are TRBV29-1 and TRBJ1-5, with D possibly TRBD1 on 5 matching bases. The CDR3 spans 13 residues. The germline V and J ends were trimmed by 6 bases and 6 bases, with 15 bases remaining between them. CDR1 is SQVTM and CDR2 is ANQGSEA in the germline V gene. The CDR3 DNA follows: TGCAGCGTAGTCCGGGGCGCCGGTCAGCCCCAGCATTTT. It specifies CSVVRGAGQPQHF.

V usage is TRBV6-5 and J usage is TRBJ1-1; D not certain. The CDR3 has 14 amino acids. Per the germline V gene, CDR1 is MNHEY and CDR2 is SVGAGI. V shed 6 bases and J shed 1 base, with 12 bases lying between them. The CDR3 DNA reads as TGTGCCAGCAGCCAAGAGGTTCAGAACACTGAAGCTTTCTTT. This gives the protein CASSQEVQNTEAFF.

This clone has only a few counts. This sequence joins TRBV10-2 and TRBJ2-7; D might be TRBD2 (5 bases). The germline V gene encodes CDR1 WSHSY and CDR2 SAAADI. With 6 bases removed from V and 6 bases from J, the gap between germline ends came to 18 bases. This CDR3 region has 14 residues. CDR3 bases: TGCGCCAGCAGCCCAACAGTGGGCCGGGGCGAGCAGTACTTC. Protein: CASSPTVGRGEQYF.

The table lists this clone with a few counts. The V gene is TRBV5-1, the J gene TRBJ2-1; 8 bases map to TRBD2. Germline V gene data show CDR1 as SGHRS and CDR2 as YFSETQ. V lost 0 bases and J lost 8; bases outside the gene matches: 7. This CDR3 has 15 residues. CDR3 loop: CASSLGSGAMDEQFF. Written as DNA, the CDR3 is TGCGCCAGCAGCTTGGGTAGCGGGGCCATGGATGAGCAGTTCTTC.

This clone was seen only a few times. This specimen includes other DNA sequences encoding the same CDR3. The CDR3 region has the DNA TGTGCCAGTATTACTGCCGGGCACGGGACGGGGGGTGAAAAACTGTTTTTT. Protein product: CASITAGHGTGGEKLFF. This chain connects TRBV28 to TRBJ1-4; weak D call: TRBD1 (5 bases). This CDR3 has 17 residues. The V end lost 9 bases, the J end lost 7 bases, and 27 bases lay between the germline ends. Looked up from germline, CDR1 is MDHEN and CDR2 is SYDVKM. The complete variable domain, with remaining parts taken from reference TRBV28 and TRBJ1-4, reads DVKVTQSSRYLVKRTGEKVFLECVQDMDHENMFWYRQDPGLGLRLIYFSYDVKMKEKGDIPEGYSVSREKKERFSLILESASTNQTSMYLCASITAGHGTGGEKLFFGSGTQLSVL.